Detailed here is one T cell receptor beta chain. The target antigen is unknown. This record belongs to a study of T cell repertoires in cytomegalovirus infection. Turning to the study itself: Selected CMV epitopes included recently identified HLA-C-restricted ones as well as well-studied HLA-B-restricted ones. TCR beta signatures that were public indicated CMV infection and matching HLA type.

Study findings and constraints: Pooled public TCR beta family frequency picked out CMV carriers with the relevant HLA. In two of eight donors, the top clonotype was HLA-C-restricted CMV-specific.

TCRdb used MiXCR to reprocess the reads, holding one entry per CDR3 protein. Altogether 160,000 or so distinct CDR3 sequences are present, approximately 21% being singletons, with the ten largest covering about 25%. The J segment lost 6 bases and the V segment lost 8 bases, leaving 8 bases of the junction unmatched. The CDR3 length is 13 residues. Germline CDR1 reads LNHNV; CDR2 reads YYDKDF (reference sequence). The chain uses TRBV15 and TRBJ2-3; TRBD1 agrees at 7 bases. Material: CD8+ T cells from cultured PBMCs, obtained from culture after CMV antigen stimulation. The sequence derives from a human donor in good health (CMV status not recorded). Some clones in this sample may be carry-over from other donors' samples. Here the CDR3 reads CATLRQGRDTQYF. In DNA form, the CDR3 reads TGTGCCACCCTTAGACAGGGTCGGGATACGCAGTATTTT.